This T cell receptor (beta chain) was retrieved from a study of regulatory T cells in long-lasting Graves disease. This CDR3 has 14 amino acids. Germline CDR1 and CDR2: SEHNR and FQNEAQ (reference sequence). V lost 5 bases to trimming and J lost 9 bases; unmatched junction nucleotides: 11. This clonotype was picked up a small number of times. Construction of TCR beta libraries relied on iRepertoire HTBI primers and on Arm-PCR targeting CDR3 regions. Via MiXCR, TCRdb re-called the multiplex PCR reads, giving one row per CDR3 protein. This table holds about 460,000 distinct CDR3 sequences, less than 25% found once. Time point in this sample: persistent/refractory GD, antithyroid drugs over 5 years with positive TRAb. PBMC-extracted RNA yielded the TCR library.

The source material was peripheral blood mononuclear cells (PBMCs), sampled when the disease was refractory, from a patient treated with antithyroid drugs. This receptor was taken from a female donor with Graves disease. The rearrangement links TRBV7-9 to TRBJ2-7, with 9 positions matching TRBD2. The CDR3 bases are TGTGCCAGCAGCGGTAGCGGGAGCTTCGGGGGGCAGTACTTC. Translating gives CASSGSGSFGGQYF.